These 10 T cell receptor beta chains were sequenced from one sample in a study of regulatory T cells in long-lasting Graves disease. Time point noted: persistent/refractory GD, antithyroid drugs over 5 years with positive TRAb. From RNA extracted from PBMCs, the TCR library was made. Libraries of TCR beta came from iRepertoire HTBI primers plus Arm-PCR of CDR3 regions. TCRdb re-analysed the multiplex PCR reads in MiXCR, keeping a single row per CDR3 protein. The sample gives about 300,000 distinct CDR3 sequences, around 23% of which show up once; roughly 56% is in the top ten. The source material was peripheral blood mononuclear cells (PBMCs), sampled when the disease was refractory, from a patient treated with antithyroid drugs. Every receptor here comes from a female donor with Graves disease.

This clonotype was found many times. The CDR3 spells CSVPGQSNEKLFF. DNA of the CDR3: TGCAGTGTCCCGGGACAGTCGAATGAAAAACTGTTTTTT. This chain uses TRBV20-1 with TRBJ1-4; 7 bases match TRBD1. J gave up 5 bases and V 7 bases, and 7 bases lay outside the gene matches. The CDR3 sequence is 13 residues long. CDR1 is DFQATT, CDR2 SNEGSKA, per germline (reference sequence).

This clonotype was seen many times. This CDR3 reads CVKPRGDYGYTF. In nucleotides, the CDR3 is TGTGTCAAGCCGCGCGGAGACTATGGCTACACCTTC. The chain couples TRBV2 to TRBJ1-2; no firm D call. Germline loops: CDR1 SNHLY, CDR2 FYNNEI. The CDR3 contains 12 residues.

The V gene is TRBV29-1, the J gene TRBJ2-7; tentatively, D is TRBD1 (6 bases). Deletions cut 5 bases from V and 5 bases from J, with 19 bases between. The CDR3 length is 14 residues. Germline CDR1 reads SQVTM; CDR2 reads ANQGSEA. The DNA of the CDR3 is TGCAGCGTTCCAACAGGGAAGGGCCCGGACGAGCAGTACTTC. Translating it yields CSVPTGKGPDEQYF.

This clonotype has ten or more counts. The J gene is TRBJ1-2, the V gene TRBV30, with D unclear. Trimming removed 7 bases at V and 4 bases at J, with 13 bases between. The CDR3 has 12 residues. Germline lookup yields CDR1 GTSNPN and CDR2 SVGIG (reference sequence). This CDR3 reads CASVFSAYGYTF. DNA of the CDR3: TGTGCCTCGGTGTTTAGCGCCTATGGCTACACCTTC.

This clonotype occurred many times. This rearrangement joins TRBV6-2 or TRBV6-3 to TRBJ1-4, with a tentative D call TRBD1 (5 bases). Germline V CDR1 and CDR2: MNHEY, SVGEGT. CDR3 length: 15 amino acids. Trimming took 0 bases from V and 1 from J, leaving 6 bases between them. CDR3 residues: CASSYSGVTNEKLFF. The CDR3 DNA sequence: TGTGCCAGCAGTTACTCAGGGGTAACTAATGAAAAACTGTTTTTT.

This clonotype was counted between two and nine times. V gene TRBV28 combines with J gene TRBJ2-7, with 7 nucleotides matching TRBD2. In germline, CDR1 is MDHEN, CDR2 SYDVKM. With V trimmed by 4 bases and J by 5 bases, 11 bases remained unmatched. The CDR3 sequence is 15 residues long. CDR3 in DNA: TGTGCCAGCAGTTCCTCTCGGCGGGAGATCGACGAGCAGTACTTC. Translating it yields CASSSSRREIDEQYF.

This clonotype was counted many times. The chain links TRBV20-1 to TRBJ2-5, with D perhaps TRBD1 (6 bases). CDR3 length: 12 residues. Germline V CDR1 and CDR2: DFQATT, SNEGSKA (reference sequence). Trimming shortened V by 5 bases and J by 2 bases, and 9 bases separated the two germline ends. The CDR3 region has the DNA TGCAGTGCTGGGGGCGGACAAGAGACCCAGTACTTC. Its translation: CSAGGGQETQYF.

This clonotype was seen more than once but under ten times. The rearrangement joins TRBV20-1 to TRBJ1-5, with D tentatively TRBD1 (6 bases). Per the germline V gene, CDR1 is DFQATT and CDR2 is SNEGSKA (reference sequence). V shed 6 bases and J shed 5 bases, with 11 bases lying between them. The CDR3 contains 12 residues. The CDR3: CSAATGYQPQHF. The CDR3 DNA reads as TGCAGTGCGGCGACAGGCTATCAGCCCCAGCATTTT.

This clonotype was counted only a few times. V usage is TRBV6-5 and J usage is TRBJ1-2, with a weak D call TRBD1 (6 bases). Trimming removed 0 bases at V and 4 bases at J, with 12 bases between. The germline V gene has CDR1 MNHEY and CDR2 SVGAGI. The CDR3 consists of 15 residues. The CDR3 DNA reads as TGTGCCAGCAGTTACTCGATTACAGGGAGCTATGGCTACACCTTC. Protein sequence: CASSYSITGSYGYTF.

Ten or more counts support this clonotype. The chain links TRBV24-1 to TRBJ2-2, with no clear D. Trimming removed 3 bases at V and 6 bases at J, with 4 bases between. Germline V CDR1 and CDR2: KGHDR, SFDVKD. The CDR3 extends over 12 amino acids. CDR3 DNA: TGTGCCACCAGTGATGTACCCGGGGAGCTGTTTTTT. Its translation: CATSDVPGELFF.